A single T cell receptor (beta chain) is shown here with its context. This sample was included in a study of PD-L1 blockade in urothelial cancer. Indicated time point: pretreatment peripheral blood. The germline V gene encodes CDR1 MGHDK and CDR2 SYGVNS. The CDR3 is 13 amino acids. The V gene lost 6 bases and the J gene lost 5 bases, with 13 bases spanning the gap. Method: immunoSEQ multiplex PCR; TCRdb's copy keeps in-frame clones and lacks some. The sample records about 72,000 clones, approximately 86% being singletons. The rearrangement joins TRBV25-1 to TRBJ1-1, with TRBD1 as a possible D gene (6 bases). This clonotype was obtained from a man aged 55-75 years with urothelial cancer. The specimen comprised PBMCs, sampled around atezolizumab (anti-PD-L1) treatment. The CDR3 DNA is TGTGCCAGCAGGATACCAGGGGCTACTGAAGCTTTCTTT. Its protein product is CASRIPGATEAFF.